The next 25 T cell receptor beta chains were all read from a single sample in a study of OX40 agonist ivuxolimab in advanced cancers. Profiled with immunoSEQ multiplex PCR; TCRdb holds only in-frame clones, not every one. The sample holds some 78,000 clones, 70% to 90% seen once. The sample here was CD4+ or CD8+ T cells sorted from blood, taken in a trial of the OX40 agonist ivuxolimab. These TCRs come from an adult with an advanced solid tumor such as melanoma, head and neck, liver or kidney cancer.

This chain uses TRBV10-3 with TRBJ2-5; the match to TRBD1 covers 8 bases. The CDR3 has 13 residues. With 8 bases clipped from V and 4 bases from J, the junction kept 6 bases outside the gene matches. Germline lookup yields CDR1 ENHRY and CDR2 SYGVKD. The CDR3 loop is CAIGGDRGETQYF. DNA of the CDR3: TGTGCCATCGGGGGAGACAGGGGAGAGACCCAGTACTTC.

This clone was seen more than once but under ten times. V and J are TRBV13 and TRBJ2-5; 7 bases line up with TRBD2. Germline assignment: CDR1 PRHDT and CDR2 FYEKMQ (reference sequence). CDR3 length: 14 residues. Germline trimming cut 3 bases from V and 4 bases from J; bases unmatched to any gene: 5. The CDR3 DNA reads as TGTGCCAGCAGCTTTATGAGGGAGGGAGAGACCCAGTACTTC. It codes for CASSFMREGETQYF.

The sample holds one count of this clone. The chain links TRBV10-1 to TRBJ2-3, with TRBD2 matching 9 bases. With 0 bases clipped from V and 0 bases from J, the junction kept 10 bases outside the gene matches. There are 19 residues in the CDR3. Germline loops: CDR1 WNHNN, CDR2 SYGVQD (reference sequence). This chain's CDR3 is CASSESIQGGGESTDTQYF. Written as DNA, the CDR3 is TGCGCCAGCAGTGAGTCGATTCAGGGCGGGGGGGAAAGCACAGATACGCAGTATTTT.

The chain uses TRBV19 and TRBJ1-5; D not resolved. The V end was cut by 3 bases, the J end by 3 bases, with 9 bases between. This CDR3 is 14 amino acids long. The germline gives CDR1 LNHDA, CDR2 SQIVND (reference sequence). The CDR3 sequence is CASSIDLINQPQHF. In DNA form, the CDR3 reads TGTGCCAGTAGTATTGATCTGATCAATCAGCCCCAGCATTTT.

The chain links TRBV15 to TRBJ1-5; TRBD1 matches at 9 bases. The length of the CDR3 is 18 residues. V dropped 2 bases and J dropped 0; count of bases not matched to a gene: 8. The germline V gene encodes CDR1 LNHNV and CDR2 YYDKDF (reference sequence). CDR3 coding DNA: TGTGCCACCAGCAGAACCGGGACAGGGAGTTTTAGCAATCAGCCCCAGCATTTT. Translating gives CATSRTGTGSFSNQPQHF.

V is TRBV2 and J is TRBJ1-4; 9 positions agree with TRBD1. Germline V gene data show CDR1 as SNHLY and CDR2 as FYNNEI. After removal of 5 bases from V and 6 bases from J, the junction contained 13 bases not matched to a gene. This CDR3 spans 17 amino acids. The CDR3 DNA reads TGTGCCAGCAGTACGCGCCTGGACAGGGGTACGGATGAAAAACTGTTTTTT. This translates into CASSTRLDRGTDEKLFF. The full variable domain, its missing parts supplied by reference TRBV2 and TRBJ1-4, is EPEVTQTPSHQVTQMGQEVILRCVPISNHLYFYWYRQILGQKVEFLVSFYNNEISEKSEIFDDQFSVERPDGSNFTLKIRSTKLEDSAMYFCASSTRLDRGTDEKLFFGSGTQLSVL.

Notes on this clone: The junction departs from the called germline gene at one end, perhaps through a read error. The V gene is TRBV6-5, the J gene TRBJ2-1; TRBD1 matches 10 bases. The CDR3 contains 15 residues. Germline V gene lookup returns CDR1 MNHEY and CDR2 SVGAGI. The CDR3 DNA reads as TGTGCCAGCAGATCCGACAGGGGGCTTTACATTGAGCAGTTCTTC. It encodes CASRSDRGLYIEQFF.

This chain links TRBV5-1 with TRBJ2-2, with 11 bases fitting TRBD1. There are 14 residues in the CDR3. Trimming cost V 3 bases and J 6 bases; bases outside gene matches: 1. CDR1 is SGHRS and CDR2 is YFSETQ in the germline V gene. For the CDR3, the DNA is TGCGCCAGCAGCTCGGGACAGGGGGCCGGGGAGCTGTTTTTT. Protein sequence: CASSSGQGAGELFF. The full variable domain, rest sourced from reference TRBV5-1 and TRBJ2-2, is KAGVTQTPRYLIKTRGQQVTLSCSPISGHRSVSWYQQTPGQGLQFLFEYFSETQRNKGNFPGRFSGRQFSNSRSEMNVSTLELGDSALYLCASSSGQGAGELFFGEGSRLTVL.

This clone occurred once. Written as DNA, the CDR3 is TGCGCCAGCAGCCGGGACAGGAGCACAGATACGCAGTATTTT. Its translation: CASSRDRSTDTQYF. V usage is TRBV5-1 and J usage is TRBJ2-3; 8 nucleotides agree with TRBD1. CDR3 length: 14 residues. CDR1 SGHRS and CDR2 YFSETQ come from the germline V gene. After removal of 4 bases from V and 0 bases from J, the junction contained 1 base not matched to a gene.

A single count supports this clone. This chain joins TRBV27 and TRBJ2-2; 8 bases are shared with TRBD2. The CDR3 consists of 14 residues. Germline V gives CDR1 MNHEY, CDR2 SMNVEV (reference sequence). V trimming: 7 bases; J trimming: 5 bases; junction bases outside the gene matches: 6. The CDR3 region is CASKDLAGTGELFF. CDR3 DNA sequence: TGTGCCAGCAAGGATTTAGCGGGGACCGGGGAGCTGTTTTTT.

Details on this clone: The sample contains more than one DNA sequence encoding this CDR3. The J gene is TRBJ2-3, the V gene TRBV19; no reliable D call. The germline CDR1 and CDR2 sequences are LNHDA and SQIVND (reference sequence). V lost 4 bases, J lost 1 base, and 6 bases lay in between. The CDR3 is 13 residues long. CDR3 in amino acids: CASSRPGTDTQYF. For the CDR3, the DNA is TGTGCCAGTAGTAGACCGGGCACAGATACGCAGTATTTT.

The chain uses TRBV6-1 and TRBJ1-2; D is uncertain. The CDR3 runs to 15 residues. Deletions cut 8 bases from V and 1 base from J, with 17 bases between. In germline, CDR1 is MNHNS, CDR2 SASEGT. The CDR3 DNA reads TGTGCCAGCTTAAAATATGGGTCAGTTAACTATGGCTACACCTTC. Translation: CASLKYGSVNYGYTF.

This clone was detected once. This chain joins TRBV6-6 and TRBJ2-4, with unresolved D. The CDR3 sequence is 14 residues long. V dropped 0 bases and J dropped 3 bases, with 6 bases sitting between them. The germline CDR1 and CDR2 sequences are MNHNY and SVGAGI (reference sequence). The CDR3, as DNA: TGTGCCAGCAGTTACTCCACTGGCAAAAACATTCAGTACTTC. Translating gives CASSYSTGKNIQYF.

This chain uses TRBV4-2 with TRBJ2-7; D perhaps matches TRBD1 (6 bases). This CDR3 is 16 amino acids long. Germline loops: CDR1 LGHNA, CDR2 YNFKEQ. The V end lost 0 bases, the J end lost 3 bases, and 15 bases lay between the germline ends. The CDR3 is CASSQDPTGTFYEQYF. The CDR3 DNA follows: TGTGCCAGCAGCCAAGACCCCACGGGGACATTCTACGAGCAGTACTTC.

The rearrangement joins TRBV7-6 to TRBJ1-4, with D unclear. The CDR3 runs to 15 residues. Trimming cost V 5 bases and J 7 bases, with 17 bases left between them. Germline assignment: CDR1 SGHVS and CDR2 FNYEAQ. In nucleotides, the CDR3 is TGTGCCAGCAGCCGCACCGGGGATTTGGGTGAAAAACTGTTTTTT. Translated: CASSRTGDLGEKLFF.

A single count supports this clone. This sequence joins TRBV9 and TRBJ2-3, with D tentatively TRBD1 (7 bases). The germline V gene has CDR1 SGDLS and CDR2 YYNGEE. Trimming shortened V by 4 bases and J by 4 bases, and 19 bases separated the two germline ends. The CDR3 length is 16 residues. The CDR3 loop is CASSLQSLRGADTQYF. The CDR3 region has the DNA TGTGCCAGCAGCCTACAATCCCTCAGGGGGGCAGATACGCAGTATTTT.

The chain employs TRBV6-1 and TRBJ2-7; D perhaps matches TRBD2 (6 bases). Germline-derived CDR1 and CDR2 are MNHNS and SASEGT. Trimming left V 8 bases short and J 1 base short, with 12 bases between. CDR3 length: 13 amino acids. The CDR3 DNA follows: TGTGCCAGCTGGGACTGGCCTTCCTACGAGCAGTACTTC. It specifies CASWDWPSYEQYF.

The rearrangement joins TRBV4-2 to TRBJ1-1, with 7 bases matching TRBD1. Germline V gene lookup returns CDR1 LGHNA and CDR2 YNFKEQ. Unmatched junction bases numbered 6, after V lost 4 bases and J lost 4 bases. There are 14 residues in the CDR3. Here the CDR3 reads CASSPQGGGTEAFF. As DNA, the CDR3 is TGTGCCAGCAGCCCTCAGGGGGGCGGCACTGAAGCTTTCTTT.

This clone appeared a few times. The V and J genes are TRBV5-1 and TRBJ1-1, with TRBD1 identical over 7 bases. The V gene's germline CDR1 is SGHRS and CDR2 YFSETQ. The CDR3 runs 16 residues. The V gene end was trimmed by 4 bases and the J gene end by 1 base; junction bases not matched to a gene: 10. The CDR3 DNA is TGCGCCAGCAGCGTGGAGACAGGGTTCGGGAACACTGAAGCTTTCTTT. The encoded protein is CASSVETGFGNTEAFF. Together with reference TRBV5-1 and TRBJ1-1, the CDR3 gives the full variable domain: KAGVTQTPRYLIKTRGQQVTLSCSPISGHRSVSWYQQTPGQGLQFLFEYFSETQRNKGNFPGRFSGRQFSNSRSEMNVSTLELGDSALYLCASSVETGFGNTEAFFGQGTRLTVV.

The V and J genes are TRBV5-1 and TRBJ2-3; maybe TRBD2 (7 bases). V lost 1 base to trimming and J lost 0 bases, with 15 bases between them. This CDR3 region has 17 residues. Germline V gene data show CDR1 as SGHRS and CDR2 as YFSETQ. For the CDR3, the DNA is TGCGCCAGCAGCTTGATGGGGGGGACAACTAGCACAGATACGCAGTATTTT. Its translation: CASSLMGGTTSTDTQYF.

V and J are TRBV2 and TRBJ1-6; TRBD1 aligns across 7 bases. Germline V gene data show CDR1 as SNHLY and CDR2 as FYNNEI. The ends lost 4 bases at V and 7 bases at J; junction bases unmatched: 4. This CDR3 region has 14 residues. CDR3 in amino acids: CASSVEQGNSPLHF. The CDR3 DNA follows: TGTGCCAGCAGTGTCGAACAGGGGAATTCACCCCTCCACTTT.

V usage is TRBV6-5 and J usage is TRBJ2-7; D gene ambiguous. Trimming removed 6 bases from V and 0 bases from J, with 3 bases in between. This CDR3 has 11 residues. Germline lookup yields CDR1 MNHEY and CDR2 SVGAGI. CDR3 residues: CASSGSYEQYF. The CDR3 DNA is TGTGCCAGCAGCGGCTCCTACGAGCAGTACTTC.

The chain joins TRBV12-2 to TRBJ2-3; the tabulated D call, TRBD2, remains unverified against the DNA. TRBV12-2 represents a pseudogene. This CDR3 has 16 amino acids. CDR3 DNA: TGTGCAAGTCGCTTAGAGAAGCGGGGCCTCACAGATACGCAGTATTTT. Amino acid sequence: CASRLEKRGLTDTQYF.

This chain joins TRBV6-5 and TRBJ2-7; D could derive from TRBD1 or TRBD2 (5 bases each). With 5 bases removed from V and 0 bases from J, the gap between germline ends came to 11 bases. This CDR3 spans 14 amino acids. The germline gives CDR1 MNHEY, CDR2 SVGAGI. This CDR3 is CASSEPGSSYEQYF. DNA of the CDR3: TGTGCCAGCAGTGAACCAGGGAGCTCCTACGAGCAGTACTTC.

This chain joins TRBV7-2 and TRBJ1-5; D call uncertain. The CDR3 covers 13 residues. Germline V gene sequence: CDR1 SGHTA, CDR2 FQGNSA. Trimming stripped 1 base from V and 7 bases from J, with 8 bases between. CDR3 loop: CASSLGLKQPQHF. The CDR3 DNA follows: TGTGCCAGCAGCTTAGGGTTAAAGCAGCCCCAGCATTTT.